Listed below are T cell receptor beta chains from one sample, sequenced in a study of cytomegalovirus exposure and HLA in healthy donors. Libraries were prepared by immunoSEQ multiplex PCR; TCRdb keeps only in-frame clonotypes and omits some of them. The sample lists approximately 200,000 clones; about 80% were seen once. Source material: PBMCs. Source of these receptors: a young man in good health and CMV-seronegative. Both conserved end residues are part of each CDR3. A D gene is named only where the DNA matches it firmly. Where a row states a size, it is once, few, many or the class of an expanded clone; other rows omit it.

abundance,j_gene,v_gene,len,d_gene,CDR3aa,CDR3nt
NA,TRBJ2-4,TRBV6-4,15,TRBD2,CASSKEATSGNIQYF,TGTGCCAGCAGTAAGGAGGCGACTAGCGGGAACATTCAGTACTTC
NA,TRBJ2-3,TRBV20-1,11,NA,CSARAADTQYF,TGCAGTGCTAGAGCGGCAGATACGCAGTATTTT
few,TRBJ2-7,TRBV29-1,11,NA,CSVGSSYEQYF,TGCAGCGTTGGGAGCTCCTACGAGCAGTACTTC
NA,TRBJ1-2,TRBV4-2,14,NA,CASSQKEGSWGYTF,TGTGCCAGCAGCCAGAAGGAGGGGTCCTGGGGCTACACCTTC
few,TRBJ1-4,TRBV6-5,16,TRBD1,CASSSLRDSINEKLFF,TGTGCCAGCAGTTCCCTCCGGGACAGCATTAATGAAAAACTGTTTTTT
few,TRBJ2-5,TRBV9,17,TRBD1,CASSVDPPGQIQETQYF,TGTGCCAGCAGCGTGGACCCCCCGGGACAGATCCAAGAGACCCAGTACTTC
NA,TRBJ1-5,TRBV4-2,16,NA,CASSQEGSSGNQPQHF,TGTGCCAGCAGCCAAGAGGGCAGTTCGGGCAATCAGCCCCAGCATTTT
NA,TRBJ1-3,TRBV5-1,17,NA,CASSAFKGGTSGNTIYF,TGCGCCAGCAGCGCCTTCAAAGGGGGAACCTCTGGAAACACCATATATTTT
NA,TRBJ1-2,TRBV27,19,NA,CASSPRFKSSDSYNYGYTF,TGTGCCAGCAGTCCACGCTTTAAATCGTCGGACAGCTATAACTATGGCTACACCTTC
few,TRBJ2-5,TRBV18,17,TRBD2,CASSSPVVAGGRETQYF,TGTGCCAGCTCATCACCGGTGGTAGCGGGAGGAAGGGAGACCCAGTACTTC
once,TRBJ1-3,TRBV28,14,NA,CASSLSRELNTIYF,TGTGCCAGCAGTTTATCTAGGGAGTTAAACACCATATATTTT
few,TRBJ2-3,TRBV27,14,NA,CASSQYPRADTQYF,TGTGCCAGCAGTCAATACCCCCGGGCAGATACGCAGTATTTT
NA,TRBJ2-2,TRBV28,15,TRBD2,CASSLGLAGTGELFF,TGTGCCAGCAGTTTAGGACTAGCGGGAACCGGGGAGCTGTTTTTT
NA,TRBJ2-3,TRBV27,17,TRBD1,CASKIPTGTGGTDTQYF,TGTGCCAGCAAAATCCCAACCGGGACAGGGGGCACAGATACGCAGTATTTT
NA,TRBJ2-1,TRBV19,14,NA,CASNLVGGYNEQFF,TGTGCCAGTAACCTCGTCGGGGGTTACAATGAGCAGTTCTTC
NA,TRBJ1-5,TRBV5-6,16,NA,CASSLGWGVNNQPQHF,TGTGCCAGCAGCTTGGGATGGGGAGTGAACAATCAGCCCCAGCATTTT
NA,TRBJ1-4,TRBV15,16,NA,CATSTPDIATNEKLFF,TGTGCCACCAGCACGCCGGACATAGCAACTAATGAAAAACTGTTTTTT
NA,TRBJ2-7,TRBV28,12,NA,CASSRQLYEQYF,TGTGCCAGCAGTAGACAGCTCTACGAGCAGTACTTC
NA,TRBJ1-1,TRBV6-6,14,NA,CASRPSGRNTEAFF,TGTGCCAGCAGGCCGTCGGGGAGGAACACTGAAGCTTTCTTT
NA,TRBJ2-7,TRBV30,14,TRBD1,CAWNFGTGHYEQYF,TGTGCCTGGAACTTCGGGACAGGACACTACGAGCAGTACTTC
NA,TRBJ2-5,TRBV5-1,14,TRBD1,CASQIGTGEETQYF,TGCGCCAGCCAGATAGGGACAGGGGAAGAGACCCAGTACTTC
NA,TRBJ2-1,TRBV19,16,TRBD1,CASSIGPAFLGDSQFF,TGTGCCAGTAGTATAGGCCCGGCATTTCTTGGGGACAGTCAGTTCTTC
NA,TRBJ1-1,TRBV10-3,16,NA,CAISGFGDKSNTEAFF,TGTGCCATCAGTGGGTTCGGGGACAAGTCGAACACTGAAGCTTTCTTT
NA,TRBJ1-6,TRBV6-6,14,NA,CASSLEQGNSPLHF,TGTGCCAGCAGTTTAGAACAGGGTAATTCCCCCCTCCACTTT
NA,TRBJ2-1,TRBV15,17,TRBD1,CATSRDLGTGGMNEQFF,TGTGCCACCAGCAGAGATTTAGGGACAGGGGGTATGAATGAGCAGTTCTTC
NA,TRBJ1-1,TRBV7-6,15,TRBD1,CASSLAGDRGTEAFF,TGTGCCAGCAGCTTGGCTGGGGACAGGGGCACTGAAGCTTTCTTT
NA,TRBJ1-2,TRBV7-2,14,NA,CASSLIREGDGYTF,TGTGCCAGCAGCTTAATAAGGGAGGGAGATGGCTACACCTTC
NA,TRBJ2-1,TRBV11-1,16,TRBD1,CASSLAGGQGNNEQFF,TGTGCCAGCAGCTTAGCTGGGGGACAGGGGAACAATGAGCAGTTCTTC
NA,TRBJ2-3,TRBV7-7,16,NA,CASSLGGAGGADTQYF,TGTGCTAGCAGCTTAGGCGGGGCCGGTGGGGCAGATACGCAGTATTTT
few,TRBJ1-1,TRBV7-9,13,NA,CASSFQGSTEAFF,TGTGCCAGCAGCTTCCAGGGTTCCACTGAAGCTTTCTTT
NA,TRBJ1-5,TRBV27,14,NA,CASSPIDMDQPQHF,TGTGCCAGCAGTCCAATAGACATGGATCAGCCCCAGCATTTT
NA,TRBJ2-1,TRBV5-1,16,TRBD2,CASSPGLAGSVNEQFF,TGCGCCAGCAGCCCGGGACTAGCGGGTTCGGTCAATGAGCAGTTCTTC
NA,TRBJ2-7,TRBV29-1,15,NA,CSRRGPRFDYYEQYF,TGCAGCCGGCGGGGGCCAAGGTTCGACTACTACGAGCAGTACTTC
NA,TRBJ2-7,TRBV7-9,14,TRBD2,CASSSSGSLHEQYF,TGTGCCAGCAGCTCCAGCGGGAGTCTCCACGAGCAGTACTTC
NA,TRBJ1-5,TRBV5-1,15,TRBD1,CASSLNGQGQQPQHF,TGCGCCAGCAGCTTGAATGGACAGGGTCAACAGCCCCAGCATTTT
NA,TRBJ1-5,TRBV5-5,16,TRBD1,CASSGNQGVRNQPQHF,TGTGCCAGCAGTGGGAACCAGGGGGTTCGCAATCAGCCCCAGCATTTT
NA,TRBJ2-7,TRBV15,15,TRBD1,CATSTGQGASYEQYF,TGTGCCACCAGCACAGGACAGGGGGCCTCCTACGAGCAGTACTTC
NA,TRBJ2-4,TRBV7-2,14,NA,CASSLILAKNIQYF,TGTGCCAGCAGCTTAATACTAGCCAAAAACATTCAGTACTTC
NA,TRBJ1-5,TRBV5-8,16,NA,CASSLFQGMSNQPQHF,TGTGCCAGCAGCTTGTTTCAGGGGATGAGCAATCAGCCCCAGCATTTT
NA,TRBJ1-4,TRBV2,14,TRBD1,CASRAGTGVEKLFF,TGTGCCAGCAGGGCCGGGACAGGGGTAGAAAAACTGTTTTTT
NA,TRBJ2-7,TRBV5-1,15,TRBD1,CASSPGQGPSYEQYF,TGCGCCAGCAGCCCCGGACAGGGACCCTCCTACGAGCAGTACTTC
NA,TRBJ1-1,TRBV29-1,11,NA,CSVERNTEAFF,TGCAGCGTTGAACGGAACACTGAAGCTTTCTTT
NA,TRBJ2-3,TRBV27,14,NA,CASTTSGGQDTQYF,TGTGCCAGCACTACCTCGGGGGGACAAGATACGCAGTATTTT
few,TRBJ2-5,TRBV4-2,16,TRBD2,CASSHGTSGRQETQYF,TGTGCCAGCAGCCACGGGACTAGCGGGAGGCAAGAGACCCAGTACTTC
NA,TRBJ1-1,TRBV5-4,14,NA,CASSFVQGNTEAFF,TGTGCCAGCAGCTTTGTACAGGGGAACACTGAAGCTTTCTTT
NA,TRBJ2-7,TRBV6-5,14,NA,CASSSPGGRSEQYF,TGTGCCAGCAGTTCCCCCGGGGGAAGATCCGAGCAGTACTTC
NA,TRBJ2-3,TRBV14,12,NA,CASSLVTDTQYF,TGTGCCAGCAGCCTAGTTACAGATACGCAGTATTTT
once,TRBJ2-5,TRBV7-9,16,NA,CASSLVRLRGQETQYF,TGTGCCAGCAGCTTAGTTCGGCTGAGAGGGCAAGAGACCCAGTACTTC
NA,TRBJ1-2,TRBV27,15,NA,CASSVIGQTIYGYTF,TGTGCCAGCAGTGTCATTGGACAGACAATCTATGGCTACACCTTC
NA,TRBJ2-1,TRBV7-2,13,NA,CASSGDSWREQFF,TGTGCCAGCAGCGGGGACTCATGGAGGGAGCAGTTCTTC
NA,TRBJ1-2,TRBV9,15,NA,CASSVDLGLNYGYTF,TGTGCCAGCAGCGTAGATTTGGGACTCAACTATGGCTACACCTTC
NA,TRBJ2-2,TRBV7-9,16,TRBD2,CASSLGTSPNGGELFF,TGTGCCAGCAGCTTGGGGACTAGCCCTAACGGCGGGGAGCTGTTTTTT
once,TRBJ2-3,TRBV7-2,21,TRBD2,CASSLARLAGASISPGDTQYF,TGTGCCAGCAGCTTAGCGAGGCTAGCGGGAGCGTCTATATCTCCGGGAGATACGCAGTATTTT
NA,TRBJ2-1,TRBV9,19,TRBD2,CASSVAIPVAGDYYNEQFF,TGTGCCAGCAGCGTAGCGATTCCCGTAGCGGGGGACTACTACAATGAGCAGTTCTTC
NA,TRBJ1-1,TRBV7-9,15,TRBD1,CASSRKGGADTEAFF,TGTGCCAGCAGCCGAAAAGGGGGCGCGGACACTGAAGCTTTCTTT
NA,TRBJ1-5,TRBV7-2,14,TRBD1,CASSPGTVPQPQHF,TGTGCCAGCAGCCCCGGGACAGTGCCCCAGCCCCAGCATTTT
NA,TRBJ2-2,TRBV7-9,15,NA,CASSLFQENTGELFF,TGTGCCAGCAGCTTATTTCAGGAGAACACCGGGGAGCTGTTTTTT
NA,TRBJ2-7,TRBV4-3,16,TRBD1,CASSQDIGQASYEQYF,TGCGCCAGTAGCCAAGATATAGGACAGGCTTCCTACGAGCAGTACTTC
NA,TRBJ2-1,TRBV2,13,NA,CASSTGNYNEQFF,TGTGCCAGCAGCACAGGGAACTACAATGAGCAGTTCTTC